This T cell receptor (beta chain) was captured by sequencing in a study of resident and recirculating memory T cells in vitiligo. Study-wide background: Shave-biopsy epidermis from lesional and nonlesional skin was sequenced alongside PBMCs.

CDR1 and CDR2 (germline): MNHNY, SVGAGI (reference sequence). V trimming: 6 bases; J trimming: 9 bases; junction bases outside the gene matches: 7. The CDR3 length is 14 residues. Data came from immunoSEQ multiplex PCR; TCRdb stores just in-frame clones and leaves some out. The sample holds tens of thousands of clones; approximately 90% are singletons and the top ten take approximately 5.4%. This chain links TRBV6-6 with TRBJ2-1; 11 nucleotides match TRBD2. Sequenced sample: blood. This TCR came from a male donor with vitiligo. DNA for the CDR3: TGTGCCAGCAGCCCCGTGACTAGCGGGATTGAGCAGTTCTTC. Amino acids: CASSPVTSGIEQFF.